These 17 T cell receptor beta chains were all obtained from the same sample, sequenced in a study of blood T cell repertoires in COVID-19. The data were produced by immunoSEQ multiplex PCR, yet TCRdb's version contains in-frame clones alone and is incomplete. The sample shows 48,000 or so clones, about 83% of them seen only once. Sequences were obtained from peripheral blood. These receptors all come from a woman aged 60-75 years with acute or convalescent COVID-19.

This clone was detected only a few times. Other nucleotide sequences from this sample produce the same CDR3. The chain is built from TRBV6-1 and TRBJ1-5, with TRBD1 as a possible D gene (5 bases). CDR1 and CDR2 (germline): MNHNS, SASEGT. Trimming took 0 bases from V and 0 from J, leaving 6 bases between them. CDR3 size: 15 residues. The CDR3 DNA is TGTGCCAGCAGTGAAGCAGGACATAGCAATCAGCCCCAGCATTTT. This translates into CASSEAGHSNQPQHF.

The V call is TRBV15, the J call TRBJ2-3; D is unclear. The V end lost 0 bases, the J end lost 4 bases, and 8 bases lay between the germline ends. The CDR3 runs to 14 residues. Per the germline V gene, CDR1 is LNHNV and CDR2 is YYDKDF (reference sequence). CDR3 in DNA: TGTGCCACCAGCAGAGATAAACTGGCAGATACGCAGTATTTT. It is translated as CATSRDKLADTQYF.

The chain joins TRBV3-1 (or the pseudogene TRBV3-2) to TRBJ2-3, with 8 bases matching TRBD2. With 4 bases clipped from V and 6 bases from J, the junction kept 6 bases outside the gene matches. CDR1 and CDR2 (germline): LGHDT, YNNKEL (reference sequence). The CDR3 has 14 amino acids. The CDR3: CASSLGAGADTQYF. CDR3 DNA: TGTGCCAGCAGCCTCGGAGCGGGGGCCGATACGCAGTATTTT.

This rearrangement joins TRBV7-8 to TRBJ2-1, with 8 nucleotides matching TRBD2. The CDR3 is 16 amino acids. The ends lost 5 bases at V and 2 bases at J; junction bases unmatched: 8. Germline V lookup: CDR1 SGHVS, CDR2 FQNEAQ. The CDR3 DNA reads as TGTGCCAGCAGCCTTATCGGGGGACTAGCCTACAATGAGCAGTTCTTC. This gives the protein CASSLIGGLAYNEQFF.

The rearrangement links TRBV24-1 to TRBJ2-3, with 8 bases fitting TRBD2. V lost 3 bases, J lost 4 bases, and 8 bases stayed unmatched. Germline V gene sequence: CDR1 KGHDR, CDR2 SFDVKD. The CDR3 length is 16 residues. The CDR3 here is CATSDPSRGASDTQYF. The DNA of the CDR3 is TGTGCCACCAGTGATCCCTCGCGGGGGGCCTCAGATACGCAGTATTTT.

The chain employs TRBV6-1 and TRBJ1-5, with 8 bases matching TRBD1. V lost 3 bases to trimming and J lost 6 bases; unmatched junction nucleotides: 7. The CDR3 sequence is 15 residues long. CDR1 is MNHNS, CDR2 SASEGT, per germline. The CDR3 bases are TGTGCCAGCAGTGATGGACAGGGAGGGGGTCAGCCCCAGCATTTT. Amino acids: CASSDGQGGGQPQHF.

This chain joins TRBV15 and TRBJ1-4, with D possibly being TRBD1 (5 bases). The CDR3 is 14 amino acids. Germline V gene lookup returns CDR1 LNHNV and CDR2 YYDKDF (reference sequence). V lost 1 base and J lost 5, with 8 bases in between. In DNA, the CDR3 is TGTGCCACCAGCAGAGCCCAGGGCAATGAAAAACTGTTTTTT. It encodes CATSRAQGNEKLFF.

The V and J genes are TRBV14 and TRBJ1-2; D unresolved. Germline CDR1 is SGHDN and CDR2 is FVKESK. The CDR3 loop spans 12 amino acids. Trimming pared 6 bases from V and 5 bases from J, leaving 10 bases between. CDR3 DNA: TGTGCCAGCAGAGGACTGGAATATGGCTACACCTTC. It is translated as CASRGLEYGYTF. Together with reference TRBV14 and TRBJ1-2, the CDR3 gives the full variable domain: EAGVTQFPSHSVIEKGQTVTLRCDPISGHDNLYWYRRVMGKEIKFLLHFVKESKQDESGMPNNRFLAERTGGTYSTLKVQPAELEDSGVYFCASRGLEYGYTFGSGTRLTVV.

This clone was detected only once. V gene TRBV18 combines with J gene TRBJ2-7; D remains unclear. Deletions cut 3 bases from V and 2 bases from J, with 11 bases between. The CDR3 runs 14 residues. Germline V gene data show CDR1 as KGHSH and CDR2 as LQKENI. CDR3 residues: CASSPGGTAYEQYF. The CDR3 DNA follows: TGTGCCAGCTCACCCGGCGGCACCGCCTACGAGCAGTACTTC.

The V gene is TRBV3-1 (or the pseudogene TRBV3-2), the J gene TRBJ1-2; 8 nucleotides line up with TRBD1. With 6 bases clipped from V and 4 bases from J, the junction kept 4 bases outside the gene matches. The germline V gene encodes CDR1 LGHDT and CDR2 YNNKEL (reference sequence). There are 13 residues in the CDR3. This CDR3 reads CASRPTGVYGYTF. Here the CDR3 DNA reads TGTGCCAGCAGGCCGACAGGGGTCTATGGCTACACCTTC.

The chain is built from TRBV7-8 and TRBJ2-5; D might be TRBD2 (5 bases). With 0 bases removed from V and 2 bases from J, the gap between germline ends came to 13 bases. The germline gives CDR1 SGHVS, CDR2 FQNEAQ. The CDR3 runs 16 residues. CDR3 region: CASSLAGSGSQETQYF. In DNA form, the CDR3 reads TGTGCCAGCAGCTTAGCGGGCAGCGGTAGTCAAGAGACCCAGTACTTC.

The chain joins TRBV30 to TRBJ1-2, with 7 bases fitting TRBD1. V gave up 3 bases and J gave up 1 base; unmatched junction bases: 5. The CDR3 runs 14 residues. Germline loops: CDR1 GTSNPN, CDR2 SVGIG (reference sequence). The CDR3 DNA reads TGTGCCTGGAGGGCAGGGGGATATAACTATGGCTACACCTTC. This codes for CAWRAGGYNYGYTF. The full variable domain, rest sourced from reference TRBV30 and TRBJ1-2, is SQTIHQWPATLVQPVGSPLSLECTVEGTSNPNLYWYRQAAGRGLQLLFYSVGIGQISSEVPQNLSASRPQDRQFILSSKKLLLSDSGFYLCAWRAGGYNYGYTFGSGTRLTVV.

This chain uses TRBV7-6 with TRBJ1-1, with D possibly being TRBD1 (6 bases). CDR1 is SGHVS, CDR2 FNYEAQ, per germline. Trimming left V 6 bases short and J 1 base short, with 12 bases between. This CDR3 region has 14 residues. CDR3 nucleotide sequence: TGTGCCAGCAGTCCGGGACATTCGAACACTGAAGCTTTCTTT. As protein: CASSPGHSNTEAFF. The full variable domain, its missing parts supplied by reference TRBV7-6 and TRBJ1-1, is GAGVSQSPRYKVTKRGQDVALRCDPISGHVSLYWYRQALGQGPEFLTYFNYEAQQDKSGLPNDRFSAERPEGSISTLTIQRTEQRDSAMYRCASSPGHSNTEAFFGQGTRLTVV.

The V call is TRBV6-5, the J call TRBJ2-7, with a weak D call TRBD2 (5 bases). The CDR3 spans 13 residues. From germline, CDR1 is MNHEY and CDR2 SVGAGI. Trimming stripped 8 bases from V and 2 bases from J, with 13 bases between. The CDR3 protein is CASGLASPYEQYF. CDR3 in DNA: TGTGCCAGCGGGTTAGCGAGCCCCTACGAGCAGTACTTC.

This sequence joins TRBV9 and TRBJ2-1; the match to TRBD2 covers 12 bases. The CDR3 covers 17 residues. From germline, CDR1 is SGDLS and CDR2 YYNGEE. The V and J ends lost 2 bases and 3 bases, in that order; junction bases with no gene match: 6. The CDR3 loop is CASSVSGLAGLYNEQFF. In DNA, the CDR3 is TGTGCCAGCAGCGTGTCAGGACTAGCGGGGCTCTACAATGAGCAGTTCTTC. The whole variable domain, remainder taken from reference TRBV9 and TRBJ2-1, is DSGVTQTPKHLITATGQRVTLRCSPRSGDLSVYWYQQSLDQGLQFLIQYYNGEERAKGNILERFSAQQFPDLHSELNLSSLELGDSALYFCASSVSGLAGLYNEQFFGPGTRLTVL.

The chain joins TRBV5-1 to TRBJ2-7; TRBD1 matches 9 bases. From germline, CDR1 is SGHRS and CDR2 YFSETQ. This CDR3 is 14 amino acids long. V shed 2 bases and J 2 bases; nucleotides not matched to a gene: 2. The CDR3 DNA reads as TGCGCCAGCAGCTTAGGGACAGGGACCTACGAGCAGTACTTC. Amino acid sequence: CASSLGTGTYEQYF. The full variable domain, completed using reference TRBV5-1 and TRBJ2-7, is KAGVTQTPRYLIKTRGQQVTLSCSPISGHRSVSWYQQTPGQGLQFLFEYFSETQRNKGNFPGRFSGRQFSNSRSEMNVSTLELGDSALYLCASSLGTGTYEQYFGPGTRLTVT.

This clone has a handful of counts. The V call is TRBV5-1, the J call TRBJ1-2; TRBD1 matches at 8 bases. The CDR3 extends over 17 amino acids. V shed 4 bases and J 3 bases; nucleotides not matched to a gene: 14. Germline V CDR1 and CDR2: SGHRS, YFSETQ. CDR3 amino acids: CASSPASRTGPYYGYTF. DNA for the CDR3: TGCGCCAGCAGCCCTGCGTCCCGGACAGGGCCTTACTATGGCTACACCTTC.